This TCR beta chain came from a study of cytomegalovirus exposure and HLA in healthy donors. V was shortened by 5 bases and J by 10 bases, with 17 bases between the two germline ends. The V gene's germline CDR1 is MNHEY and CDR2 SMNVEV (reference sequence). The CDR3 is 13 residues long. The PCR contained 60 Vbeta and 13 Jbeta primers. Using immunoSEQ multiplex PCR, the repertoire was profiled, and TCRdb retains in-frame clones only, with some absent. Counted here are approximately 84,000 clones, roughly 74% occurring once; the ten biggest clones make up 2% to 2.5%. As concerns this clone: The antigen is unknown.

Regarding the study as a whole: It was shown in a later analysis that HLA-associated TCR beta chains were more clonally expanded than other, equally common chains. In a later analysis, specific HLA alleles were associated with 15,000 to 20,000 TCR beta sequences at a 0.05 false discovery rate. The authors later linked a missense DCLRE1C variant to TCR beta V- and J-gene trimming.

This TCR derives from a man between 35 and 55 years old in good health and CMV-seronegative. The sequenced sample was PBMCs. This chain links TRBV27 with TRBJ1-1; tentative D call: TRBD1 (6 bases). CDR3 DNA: TGTGCCAGCAGTGACACAGGGCAGGTCGGAGCTTTCTTT. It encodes CASSDTGQVGAFF.